This T cell receptor beta chain was sequenced during a study of blood T cell repertoires in COVID-19. Measured with immunoSEQ multiplex PCR; TCRdb has only the in-frame clones, and not every one. The repertoire holds more than 95,000 clones, with about four fifths as singletons. Between the trimmed V and J ends, which lost 4 bases and 4 bases, there was a span of 11 bases. This CDR3 spans 14 amino acids. Germline loops: CDR1 SGHTA, CDR2 FQGNSA. This clonotype was sampled from a man between 60 and 75 years old with acute or convalescent COVID-19. Sequencing was carried out using peripheral blood. The V gene is TRBV7-2, the J gene TRBJ2-1, with D maybe TRBD1 (5 bases). The CDR3 is CASSSTNRYNEQFF. Here the CDR3 DNA reads TGTGCCAGCAGCTCGACGAACAGGTACAATGAGCAGTTCTTC.